One and the same sample provided the 8 T cell receptor beta chains below, sequenced in a study of human T cells and chemical hapten exposure. Time point reported: patch test 2, 6 weeks after DPC sensitization. As for treatment: therapeutic diphenylcyclopropenone sensitization with weekly scalp DPC. MiXCR, run by TCRdb on the RACE reads, gives a single entry per CDR3 protein. The sample yields approximately 97,000 distinct CDR3 sequences, roughly 10% seen once. This specimen consisted of whole blood, obtained in connection with sensitization to the hapten diphenylcyclopropenone (DPC). The receptors were gathered from a woman in her forties with alopecia areata. Some clones in this sample may be carry-over from other donors' samples.

This clonotype was found a few times. This rearrangement joins TRBV7-2 to TRBJ1-1; 8 bases match TRBD1. This CDR3 has 13 residues. The V gene's germline CDR1 is SGHTA and CDR2 FQGNSA. After removal of 4 bases from V and 5 bases from J, the junction contained 3 bases not matched to a gene. The DNA for the CDR3 is TGTGCCAGCAGCTCGGACAGGGATACTGAAGCTTTCTTT. Protein sequence: CASSSDRDTEAFF. Together with reference TRBV7-2 and TRBJ1-1, the CDR3 gives the full variable domain: GAGVSQSPSNKVTEKGKDVELRCDPISGHTALYWYRQSLGQGLEFLIYFQGNSAPDKSGLPSDRFSAERTGGSVSTLTIQRTQQEDSAVYLCASSSDRDTEAFFGQGTRLTVV.

This clonotype showed up just a few times. This rearrangement joins TRBV18 to TRBJ2-5, with D possibly TRBD1 on 6 matching bases. Germline V lookup: CDR1 KGHSH, CDR2 LQKENI. V was shortened by 3 bases and J by 5 bases, with 10 bases between the two germline ends. The CDR3 length is 13 residues. Written as DNA, the CDR3 is TGTGCCAGCTCACCGCGAAGGGGGGAGACCCAGTACTTC. Its translation is CASSPRRGETQYF.

This clonotype was observed many times. The V and J genes are TRBV6-6 and TRBJ1-2; TRBD1 matches 8 bases. V gave up 4 bases and J gave up 2 bases; unmatched junction bases: 9. CDR1 is MNHNY and CDR2 is SVGAGI in the germline V gene (reference sequence). The CDR3 spans 16 residues. CDR3 region: CASSSQGAGSNYGYTF. The CDR3 DNA sequence: TGTGCCAGCAGTTCCCAGGGGGCTGGGTCGAACTATGGCTACACCTTC.

This clonotype was detected only a few times. This chain connects TRBV9 to TRBJ2-2; D may be TRBD1 (6 bases). Germline values: CDR1 SGDLS, CDR2 YYNGEE. CDR3 length: 14 amino acids. The ends were cut back, 4 bases at V and 6 bases at J, with 13 bases in the middle. The CDR3 loop is CASSFIGGSGELFF. CDR3 nucleotides: TGTGCCAGCAGCTTCATAGGGGGTTCCGGGGAGCTGTTTTTT.

This clonotype was seen repeatedly, ten times or more. The gene calls are TRBV6-1 and TRBJ2-5, with D hard to call. The V end was cut by 6 bases, the J end by 2 bases, with 10 bases between. The CDR3 is 13 amino acids. Germline V gene lookup returns CDR1 MNHNS and CDR2 SASEGT. The CDR3 nucleotides are TGTGCCAGCAGCGCTACGGTACAAGAGACCCAGTACTTC. As protein: CASSATVQETQYF.

The chain links TRBV7-2 to TRBJ2-1; possible D gene TRBD1, 6 bases. Trimming took off 1 base at V and 7 bases at J, with 17 bases between the two ends. The germline V gene has CDR1 SGHTA and CDR2 FQGNSA. The CDR3 totals 16 residues. CDR3 amino acids: CASSLVNRARRNEQFF. The CDR3 bases are TGTGCCAGCAGCTTAGTTAACAGGGCCCGGAGGAATGAGCAGTTCTTC. Full variable domain (missing parts from reference TRBV7-2 and TRBJ2-1): GAGVSQSPSNKVTEKGKDVELRCDPISGHTALYWYRQSLGQGLEFLIYFQGNSAPDKSGLPSDRFSAERTGGSVSTLTIQRTQQEDSAVYLCASSLVNRARRNEQFFGPGTRLTVL.

This clonotype was observed a handful of times. The chain is built from TRBV7-8 and TRBJ1-1, with 8 bases lining up with TRBD1. V shed 5 bases and J 4 bases; nucleotides not matched to a gene: 3. The CDR3 sequence is 13 residues long. CDR1 and CDR2 from the germline V gene are SGHVS and FQNEAQ. The CDR3 protein is CASSADRATEAFF. CDR3 bases: TGTGCCAGCAGCGCGGACAGGGCCACTGAAGCTTTCTTT.

This clonotype was counted between two and nine times. The CDR3 DNA is TGTGCCAGCAGTTCCCTCGGGGGGAAGCGGACGCAGTATTTT. Its protein product is CASSSLGGKRTQYF. The chain links TRBV27 to TRBJ2-3; 7 bases line up with TRBD2. The length of the CDR3 is 14 residues. CDR1 and CDR2 (germline): MNHEY, SMNVEV (reference sequence). Losses at the gene ends were 4 bases for V and 9 bases for J; bases not matched to a gene: 10.